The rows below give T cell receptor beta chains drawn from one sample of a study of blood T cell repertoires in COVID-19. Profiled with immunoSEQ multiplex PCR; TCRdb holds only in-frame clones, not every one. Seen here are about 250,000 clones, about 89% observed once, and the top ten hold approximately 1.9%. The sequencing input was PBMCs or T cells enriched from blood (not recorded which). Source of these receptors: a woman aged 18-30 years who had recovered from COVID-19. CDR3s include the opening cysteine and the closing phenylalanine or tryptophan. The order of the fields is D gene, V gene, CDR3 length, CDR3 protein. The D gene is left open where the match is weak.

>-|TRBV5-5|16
CASSLDGFTLTYEQYF
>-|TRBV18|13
CASSPQNNNEQFF
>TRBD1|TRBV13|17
CASSHTRTGGLNYGYTF
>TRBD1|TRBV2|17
CASSDGRRDRGIETQYF
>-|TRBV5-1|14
CASSLDSENSPLHF
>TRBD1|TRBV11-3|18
CASSSNWGRGSNTGELFF
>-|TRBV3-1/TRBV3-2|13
CASGMAARYEQYF
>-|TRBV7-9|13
CASSFLPGGGYTF
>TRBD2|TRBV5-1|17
CASSTGPGLAGLDTQYF
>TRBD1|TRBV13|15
CASSLGQGVTDTQYF
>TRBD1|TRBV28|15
CASSFGDRASQPQHF
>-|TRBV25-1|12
CASSEVGGELFF
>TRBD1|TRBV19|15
CASSILGQGDNEQFF
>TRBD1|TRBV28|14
CASSTGTGEDTQYF
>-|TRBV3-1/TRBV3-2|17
CASRLLSDRIYNSPLHF
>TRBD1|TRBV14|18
CASSQEGQGTISYNEQFF
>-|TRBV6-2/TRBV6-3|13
CASSYYRDYEQYF
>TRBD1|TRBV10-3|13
CAISERQGTEAFF
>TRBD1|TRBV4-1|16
CASSQTGQPNYEKLFF
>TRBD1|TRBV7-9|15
CASTGTGGNTGELFF
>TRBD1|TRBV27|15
CASSLSGQGRSPLHF
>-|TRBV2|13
CASSAGEGNTIYF
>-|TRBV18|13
CASSGLSTDTQYF
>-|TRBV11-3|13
CASSLRSGNTIYF
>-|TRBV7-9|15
CASSLGAQIPYGYTF
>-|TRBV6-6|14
CASTYSTTGLGAFF
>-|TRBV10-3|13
CAIKEGDNYGYTF
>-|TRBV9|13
CASSVAPNTEAFF
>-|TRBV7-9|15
CASSPAGREEEKLFF
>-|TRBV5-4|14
CASSLGGTNEKLFF
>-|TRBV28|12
CASSTGYTEAFF
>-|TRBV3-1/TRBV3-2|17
CASSHPLGDGSNQPQHF
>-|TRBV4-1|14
CASSQVGDSTEAFF
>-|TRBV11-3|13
CASSLSGHGELFF
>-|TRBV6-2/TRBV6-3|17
CASSSPLTREVGTEAFF
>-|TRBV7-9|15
CASSLGIAVSTEAFF
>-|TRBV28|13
CASSLPGTPEAFF
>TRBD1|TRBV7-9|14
CASSFSGGAYGYTF
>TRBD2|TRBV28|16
CASSPGLAASQETQYF
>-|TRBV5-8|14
CASSPTLENYGYTF
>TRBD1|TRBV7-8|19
CASSLYRQGRPPGANVLTF
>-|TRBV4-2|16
CASSQDNPTQGYGYTF
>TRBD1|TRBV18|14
CASSENRQGYEQYF
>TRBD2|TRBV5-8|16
CASSLGGLADYNEQFF
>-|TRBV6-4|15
CASSEGPGSNYGYTF
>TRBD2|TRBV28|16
CASTPTISGGAYEQYF
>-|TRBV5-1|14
CASNRDSTTDTQYF
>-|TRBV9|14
CASSVAGVGNTIYF
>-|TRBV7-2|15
CASSFSGPRDYEQYF
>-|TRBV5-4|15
CASSLAGAGGGTQYF
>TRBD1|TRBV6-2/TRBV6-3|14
CASSRQGGVQPQHF
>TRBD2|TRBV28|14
CASTQREDAETQYF
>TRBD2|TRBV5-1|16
CASSLEPAGGLHEQFF
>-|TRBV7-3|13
CASSLEGGNGYTF
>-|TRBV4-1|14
CASSQVGTQETQYF
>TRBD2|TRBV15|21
CATSRTPAQARREKGGDTQYF
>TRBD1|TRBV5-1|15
CASSPLTGGVETQYF
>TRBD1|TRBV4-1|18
CASRTPGQGRSGNTEAFF
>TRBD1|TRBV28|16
CASSAQGKSYNSPLHF